This T cell receptor beta chain was recorded in a study of blood T cell repertoires in COVID-19. Study-level information: Samples taken during acute and convalescent COVID-19 were collected in the United States, Italy and Spain.

In germline, CDR1 is SEHNR, CDR2 FQNEAQ (reference sequence). The ends lost 4 bases at V and 3 bases at J; junction bases unmatched: 14. The CDR3 is made up of 17 amino acids. Assay used: immunoSEQ multiplex PCR; TCRdb lists only in-frame clones, some missing. This table holds 200,000 to 300,000 clones, around 90% found once. Seattle patients were enrolled during active infection and followed longitudinally. This clonotype was obtained from a man aged 25 to 40 with COVID-19, enrolled during active disease. The V call is TRBV7-9, the J call TRBJ1-1; TRBD1 aligns across 7 bases. The sample taken for sequencing was peripheral blood. The CDR3, as DNA: TGTGCCAGCAGCTACCGACAGGGTGGTGGGGCGGACACTGAAGCTTTCTTT. This encodes CASSYRQGGGADTEAFF.